The next 13 T cell receptor beta chains were all read from a single sample in a study of regulatory T cells in long-lasting Graves disease. Both iRepertoire HTBI primers and Arm-PCR of CDR3 regions were used to build the TCR beta libraries. TCRdb re-derived calls from the multiplex PCR reads in MiXCR, one entry per CDR3 protein. The sample contains approximately 400,000 distinct CDR3 sequences, approximately 15% of which appear only once. Indicated time point: newly diagnosed GD, antithyroid drugs for less than 3 months. Extracted RNA from PBMCs served as the source of the TCR library. The data were also submitted as part of a second study, on T cells in Graves' hyperthyroidism and ophthalmopathy.

Material: peripheral blood mononuclear cells (PBMCs), obtained at new diagnosis, from a patient treated with antithyroid drugs. The receptors derive from a young woman with Graves disease.

The rearrangement links TRBV15 to TRBJ1-2; D unclear. CDR3 length: 11 residues. Between the trimmed V and J ends, which lost 8 bases and 8 bases, there was a span of 12 bases. The germline gives CDR1 LNHNV, CDR2 YYDKDF (reference sequence). The DNA of the CDR3 is TGTGCCACCCGGTCACCCGGAGGCTACACCTTC. Amino acids: CATRSPGGYTF.

This clonotype has a handful of counts. The V and J genes are TRBV6-1 and TRBJ2-2; 7 nucleotides match TRBD2. The germline gives CDR1 MNHNS, CDR2 SASEGT. V trimming: 7 bases; J trimming: 7 bases; junction bases outside the gene matches: 15. This CDR3 region has 16 residues. CDR3 DNA: TGTGCCAGCATCCCCAACCTGGCGGGAGTTTTCGGGGAGCTGTTTTTT. Its protein is CASIPNLAGVFGELFF.

This clonotype was counted ten times or more. The chain is built from TRBV5-6 and TRBJ2-5, with D possibly being TRBD1 (5 bases). In germline, CDR1 is SGHDT, CDR2 YYEEEE. V shed 2 bases and J shed 5 bases, with 22 bases lying between them. This CDR3 contains 17 residues. The CDR3 bases are TGTGCCAGCAGCTTAAGGGGCCGGAGTCCAAGTCGTGAGACCCAGTACTTC. It codes for CASSLRGRSPSRETQYF.

This chain connects TRBV4-1 to TRBJ1-6; possible D gene TRBD1, 6 bases. The CDR3 is made up of 14 amino acids. Looked up from germline, CDR1 is MGHRA and CDR2 is YSYEKL. Trimming took off 0 bases at V and 13 bases at J, with 13 bases between the two ends. CDR3 DNA sequence: TGCGCCAGCAGCCAAGAATCGGGGGCCCGGCCCCTCCACTTT. Protein sequence: CASSQESGARPLHF.

This clonotype was seen many times. The V and J genes are TRBV12-3 or TRBV12-4 and TRBJ2-5; possibly TRBD2 for D (6 bases). The CDR3 runs to 15 residues. Trimming took off 1 base at V and 3 bases at J, with 12 bases between the two ends. The CDR3 sequence is CASSLVTGGKETQYF. CDR3 coding DNA: TGTGCCAGCAGTTTAGTCACCGGGGGAAAAGAGACCCAGTACTTC.

There are many counts of this clonotype. The chain links TRBV5-6 to TRBJ1-2; D is ambiguous. CDR3 length: 16 residues. Germline CDR1 is SGHDT and CDR2 is YYEEEE. V shed 4 bases and J shed 3 bases, with 19 bases lying between them. CDR3 nucleotide sequence: TGTGCCAGCAGCCCAAGTCCTCCTCCTCCGGACTATGGCTACACCTTC. Its translation: CASSPSPPPPDYGYTF.

The table lists this clonotype with a count of one. The V call is TRBV30, the J call TRBJ2-3, with 10 bases matching TRBD1. The CDR3 consists of 15 residues. The V and J ends lost 4 bases and 6 bases, in that order; junction bases with no gene match: 10. CDR1 GTSNPN and CDR2 SVGIG come from the germline V gene (reference sequence). CDR3 nucleotides: TGTGCCTGGAAGGGGGGGACAGGGGACTGGGATACGCAGTATTTT. Protein: CAWKGGTGDWDTQYF.

The chain joins TRBV28 to TRBJ2-3; D perhaps matches TRBD2 (5 bases). Trimming pared 6 bases from V and 3 bases from J, leaving 10 bases between. Germline assignment: CDR1 MDHEN and CDR2 SYDVKM. This CDR3 has 13 residues. This chain's CDR3 is CASSRGVTDTQYF. CDR3 nucleotide sequence: TGTGCCAGCAGCCGGGGTGTAACAGATACGCAGTATTTT.

This clonotype was seen many times. CDR3 sequence: CAWRGTPKAFF. The CDR3 bases are TGTGCCTGGAGGGGGACACCTAAAGCTTTCTTT. The chain uses TRBV30 and TRBJ1-1, with TRBD1 as a possible D gene (6 bases). The ends were cut back, 3 bases at V and 9 bases at J, with 11 bases in the middle. The germline CDR1 and CDR2 sequences are GTSNPN and SVGIG (reference sequence). The CDR3 extends over 11 amino acids.

Only a few counts were recorded for this clonotype. At one of its ends the junction is not consistent with the germline gene, which may arise from a read error. The chain is built from TRBV6-2 or TRBV6-3 and TRBJ1-2; D might be TRBD1 (5 bases). Germline V gene sequence: CDR1 MNHEY, CDR2 SVGEGT. This CDR3 contains 15 residues. The CDR3 region is CTSSGGETASYGYTF. CDR3 sequence (DNA): TGTACCAGCAGTGGGGGAGAGACAGCTTCTTATGGCTACACCTTC.

This clonotype was found many times. The chain employs TRBV7-3 and TRBJ2-1; possible D gene TRBD2, 5 bases. CDR1 and CDR2 from the germline V gene are SGHTA and FQGTGA. This CDR3 is 16 amino acids long. V was cut by 5 bases and J by 0 bases, with 14 bases left in between. The CDR3 sequence: CASSPPAASSYNEQFF. For the CDR3, the DNA is TGTGCCAGCAGCCCGCCAGCGGCGAGCTCCTACAATGAGCAGTTCTTC.

The V call is TRBV24-1, the J call TRBJ1-5; perhaps TRBD1 as D (6 bases). Germline V gene sequence: CDR1 KGHDR, CDR2 SFDVKD. CDR3 length: 14 amino acids. V was clipped by 4 bases and J by 4 bases, with 10 bases between them. CDR3 amino acids: CATSEPGANQPQHF. The CDR3 bases are TGTGCCACCAGTGAACCAGGGGCAAATCAGCCCCAGCATTTT.

This clonotype was picked up many times. The rearrangement uses TRBV2 and TRBJ2-7; D is unresolved. The CDR3 consists of 12 residues. CDR1 is SNHLY, CDR2 FYNNEI, per germline. V shed 7 bases and J shed 3 bases, with 10 bases lying between them. CDR3 nucleotides: TGTGCCAGCATTCTCCAGGACTACGAGCAGTACTTC. Translating it yields CASILQDYEQYF.